These 25 T cell receptor beta chains were all obtained from the same sample, sequenced in a study of blood T cell repertoires in COVID-19. The assay was immunoSEQ multiplex PCR, and TCRdb's table has in-frame clones only and misses some. The sample includes approximately 300,000 clones, 89% seen only once; the top ten take roughly 5%. The sequencing input was PBMCs or T cells enriched from blood (not recorded which). The receptors stem from a man aged 60 to 69 who had recovered from COVID-19.

The V call is TRBV25-1, the J call TRBJ2-7; possibly TRBD1 for D (6 bases). Looked up from germline, CDR1 is MGHDK and CDR2 is SYGVNS. The CDR3 length is 14 residues. V lost 1 base and J lost 3, with 10 bases in between. CDR3 DNA: TGTGCCAGCAGTGAATTGACACAGGGCTACGAGCAGTACTTC. It specifies CASSELTQGYEQYF.

The J gene is TRBJ2-1, the V gene TRBV25-1; D might be TRBD2 (5 bases). Trimming removed 10 bases from V and 11 bases from J, with 21 bases in between. This CDR3 spans 13 amino acids. Germline V CDR1 and CDR2: MGHDK, SYGVNS. CDR3 DNA: TGTGCCACCACCTTCGGGGTTGAGAGAAAGCAGTTCTTC. Its protein is CATTFGVERKQFF. The full variable domain, completed using reference TRBV25-1 and TRBJ2-1, is EADIYQTPRYLVIGTGKKITLECSQTMGHDKMYWYQQDPGMELHLIHYSYGVNSTEKGDLSSESTVSRIRTEHFPLTLESARPSHTSQYLCATTFGVERKQFFGPGTRLTVL.

J is TRBJ1-6 and V is TRBV28; maybe TRBD1 (6 bases). CDR1 is MDHEN, CDR2 SYDVKM, per germline. This CDR3 spans 14 amino acids. V gave up 6 bases and J gave up 6 bases, with 12 bases separating them. Written as DNA, the CDR3 is TGTGCCAGCAGACAGGGTGGGGTTAATTCACCCCTCCACTTT. This encodes CASRQGGVNSPLHF.

The chain couples TRBV24-1 to TRBJ2-5, with a possible D match to TRBD2 (5 bases). Germline assignment: CDR1 KGHDR and CDR2 SFDVKD. V was cut by 4 bases and J by 4 bases, with 12 bases left in between. The CDR3 is 14 residues long. CDR3 in DNA: TGTGCCACCAGTGACCCGGGGAATAGAGAGACCCAGTACTTC. Translation: CATSDPGNRETQYF.

The chain uses TRBV30 and TRBJ1-6, with 9 bases matching TRBD1. CDR1 is GTSNPN, CDR2 SVGIG, per germline (reference sequence). V lost 5 bases and J lost 10; bases outside the gene matches: 6. The CDR3 sequence is 13 residues long. The CDR3 loop reads CAWVGQGFSPLHF. CDR3 bases: TGTGCCTGGGTGGGACAGGGTTTCTCACCCCTCCACTTT.

The chain carries TRBV3-1 (or the pseudogene TRBV3-2) and TRBJ2-5, with TRBD1 matching over 9 bases. The germline V gene encodes CDR1 LGHDT and CDR2 YNNKEL (reference sequence). The V segment lost 4 bases and the J segment 4 bases; nucleotides outside the gene matches: 7. The CDR3 spans 15 residues. As DNA, the CDR3 is TGTGCCAGCAGCCCCACGGGACAGGGCACAGAGACCCAGTACTTC. Its protein product is CASSPTGQGTETQYF.

V and J are TRBV6-5 and TRBJ2-2, with D possibly being TRBD1 (5 bases). The CDR3 loop spans 15 amino acids. Trimming stripped 5 bases from V and 1 base from J, with 11 bases between. Germline V CDR1 and CDR2: MNHEY, SVGAGI. In DNA form, the CDR3 reads TGTGCCAGCAGTCGCCAAGACAGGAACACCGGGGAGCTGTTTTTT. Its protein is CASSRQDRNTGELFF.

The chain carries TRBV6-6 and TRBJ1-2; 12 positions agree with TRBD1. Germline V gives CDR1 MNHNY, CDR2 SVGAGI (reference sequence). Germline trimming cut 6 bases from V and 4 bases from J; bases unmatched to any gene: 21. This CDR3 is built from 20 residues. The CDR3 sequence is CASSRLRTPGTGGHPYGYTF. In DNA form, the CDR3 reads TGTGCCAGCAGCCGCCTAAGAACGCCCGGGACAGGGGGCCACCCCTATGGCTACACCTTC.

The rearrangement links TRBV5-1 to TRBJ1-6; perhaps TRBD1 as D (6 bases). The germline CDR1 and CDR2 sequences are SGHRS and YFSETQ. CDR3 length: 15 residues. Trimming removed 4 bases from V and 6 bases from J, with 14 bases in between. The chain's CDR3 is CASSQQGRSNSPLHF. Written as DNA, the CDR3 is TGCGCCAGCAGCCAACAGGGAAGGAGTAATTCACCCCTCCACTTT.

The chain is built from TRBV3-1 (or the pseudogene TRBV3-2) and TRBJ2-1, with 7 nucleotides matching TRBD2. The germline V gene has CDR1 LGHDT and CDR2 YNNKEL (reference sequence). The J segment lost 8 bases and the V segment lost 2 bases, leaving 12 bases of the junction unmatched. The CDR3 has 16 amino acids. The CDR3 DNA reads TGTGCCAGCAGCCAACGCCGGTGGCGGGAGAGCGATGAGCAGTTCTTC. This translates into CASSQRRWRESDEQFF.

J is TRBJ2-1 and V is TRBV5-8; 8 bases match TRBD1. This CDR3 is 15 amino acids long. Germline values: CDR1 SGHTS, CDR2 YDEGEE. With 2 bases clipped from V and 6 bases from J, the junction kept 7 bases outside the gene matches. CDR3 DNA sequence: TGTGCCAGCAGCTTAGGGACAGGCCCTTCCAATGAGCAGTTCTTC. Translation: CASSLGTGPSNEQFF.

The chain joins TRBV27 to TRBJ1-4, with D tentatively TRBD1 (5 bases). The length of the CDR3 is 13 residues. Germline V gene data show CDR1 as MNHEY and CDR2 as SMNVEV (reference sequence). The V end was cut by 7 bases, the J end by 5 bases, with 11 bases between. The CDR3 loop reads CASTRAGNEKLFF. CDR3 nucleotides: TGTGCCAGCACCAGGGCGGGGAATGAAAAACTGTTTTTT.

This clone was recorded only once. The gene calls are TRBV7-2 and TRBJ2-7; TRBD1 aligns across 8 bases. The CDR3 consists of 15 residues. After removal of 0 bases from V and 6 bases from J, the junction contained 7 bases not matched to a gene. The germline V gene has CDR1 SGHTA and CDR2 FQGNSA. The CDR3 nucleotides are TGTGCCAGCAGCTTAGCGTACAACAGGGGGTCCGAGCAGTACTTC. Translation gives CASSLAYNRGSEQYF.

V and J are TRBV4-2 and TRBJ2-7; possibly TRBD2 for D (6 bases). The length of the CDR3 is 16 residues. Trimming removed 0 bases at V and 2 bases at J, with 14 bases between. The germline V gene encodes CDR1 LGHNA and CDR2 YNFKEQ. The CDR3 protein is CASSQDTGVPTYEQYF. CDR3 DNA sequence: TGTGCCAGCAGCCAAGATACGGGGGTCCCTACCTACGAGCAGTACTTC.

CDR3 DNA sequence: TGTGCCAGTAGTATAGCCCTGGACAGCAGCTCCTACAATGAGCAGTTCTTC. Protein sequence: CASSIALDSSSYNEQFF. This chain connects TRBV19 to TRBJ2-1, with D possibly matching TRBD1 (6 bases). Between the trimmed V and J ends, which lost 1 base and 0 bases, there was a span of 13 bases. The CDR3 totals 17 residues. Germline loops: CDR1 LNHDA, CDR2 SQIVND (reference sequence).

The chain links TRBV28 to TRBJ1-5; no reliable D call. The length of the CDR3 is 11 residues. Looked up from germline, CDR1 is MDHEN and CDR2 is SYDVKM. Trimming removed 5 bases at V and 9 bases at J, with 8 bases between. Written as DNA, the CDR3 is TGTGCCAGCAGTACGGTTAGGCCCCAGCATTTT. Protein sequence: CASSTVRPQHF.

The chain recombines TRBV7-2 with TRBJ2-1; 10 positions agree with TRBD1. Germline lookup yields CDR1 SGHTA and CDR2 FQGNSA. V lost 8 bases and J lost 8; bases outside the gene matches: 18. CDR3 length equals 17 residues. The CDR3 DNA sequence: TGTGCCAGCGCCGAAGCGCCACCGGGACAGGGGATTGATGAGCAGTTCTTC. This sequence encodes CASAEAPPGQGIDEQFF.

The chain uses TRBV6-5 and TRBJ2-7; 9 bases map to TRBD1. Per germline, CDR1 MNHEY and CDR2 SVGAGI. The length of the CDR3 is 15 residues. Losses at the gene ends were 7 bases for V and 4 bases for J; bases not matched to a gene: 11. This CDR3 is CASKVTGTGFYEQYF. CDR3 coding DNA: TGTGCCAGCAAGGTCACCGGGACAGGGTTTTACGAGCAGTACTTC.

The chain employs TRBV5-6 and TRBJ1-2; TRBD1 matches at 7 bases. V dropped 2 bases and J dropped 0; count of bases not matched to a gene: 7. The CDR3 sequence is 16 residues long. CDR1 and CDR2 from the germline V gene are SGHDT and YYEEEE. For the CDR3, the DNA is TGTGCCAGCAGCTTTCTCCGGGACAGAACTAACTATGGCTACACCTTC. Its protein is CASSFLRDRTNYGYTF.

CDR3 nucleotides: TGTGCCAGCAGCTTAGCTACAGGCGGCAATCAGCCCCAGCATTTT. It yields the protein CASSLATGGNQPQHF. The J gene is TRBJ1-5, the V gene TRBV7-8; D might be TRBD1 (5 bases). Germline V lookup: CDR1 SGHVS, CDR2 FQNEAQ. The CDR3 has 15 amino acids. Trimming cost V 0 bases and J 2 bases, with 8 bases left between them.

The CDR3 protein is CASSLRTGLYEQYF. In DNA, the CDR3 is TGTGCCAGCAGCCTTCGGACAGGTCTATACGAGCAGTACTTC. The genes are TRBV5-6 and TRBJ2-7; 7 nucleotides agree with TRBD1. The CDR3 is 14 residues long. Trimming cost V 4 bases and J 4 bases; bases outside gene matches: 8. CDR1 and CDR2 from the germline V gene are SGHDT and YYEEEE. Combining the CDR3 with reference TRBV5-6 and TRBJ2-7 gives the whole variable domain DAGVTQSPTHLIKTRGQQVTLRCSPKSGHDTVSWYQQALGQGPQFIFQYYEEEERQRGNFPDRFSGHQFPNYSSELNVNALLLGDSALYLCASSLRTGLYEQYFGPGTRLTVT.

Of note for this clone: At one boundary the junction diverges from the germline segment, which might be a read error. V is TRBV12-3 or TRBV12-4 and J is TRBJ2-4; 7 nucleotides match TRBD1. The CDR3 runs to 12 residues. The CDR3 protein is CASSSAWDSTIF. The CDR3, as DNA: TGTGCCAGCAGTTCGGCCTGGGACAGCACGATCTTC.

The V gene is TRBV7-2, the J gene TRBJ1-5; perhaps TRBD1 as D (5 bases). Germline loops: CDR1 SGHTA, CDR2 FQGNSA. The ends were cut back, 5 bases at V and 7 bases at J, with 15 bases in the middle. The CDR3 has 14 amino acids. DNA for the CDR3: TGTGCCAGCAGCCACGGGGGGGTTACCCAGCCCCAGCATTTT. This translates into CASSHGGVTQPQHF.

This sequence joins TRBV6-1 and TRBJ1-4; a possible D gene is TRBD1 (6 bases). V was clipped by 2 bases and J by 7 bases, with 14 bases between them. The CDR3 is 15 amino acids. Germline values: CDR1 MNHNS, CDR2 SASEGT. CDR3 protein: CASSEMGGRSEKLFF. In nucleotides, the CDR3 is TGTGCCAGCAGTGAAATGGGGGGGCGATCTGAAAAACTGTTTTTT.

This sequence joins TRBV5-1 and TRBJ2-1; 8 bases line up with TRBD2. There are 14 residues in the CDR3. Trimming at V came to 4 bases and at J to 7 bases, leaving 7 bases not matched to a gene. Per the germline V gene, CDR1 is SGHRS and CDR2 is YFSETQ. CDR3 nucleotide sequence: TGCGCCAGCAGCCCCCGGGAGGGGGTGAATGAGCAGTTCTTC. Its protein is CASSPREGVNEQFF.